These 2 T cell receptor beta chains were all obtained from the same sample, sequenced in a study of OX40 agonist ivuxolimab in advanced cancers. Clones were sequenced by immunoSEQ multiplex PCR, and TCRdb holds only the in-frame ones, with some missing. The sample lists about 41,000 clones, approximately 88% seen once, with about 0.6% in the top ten. Sequenced material: CD4+ or CD8+ T cells sorted from blood, taken in a trial of the OX40 agonist ivuxolimab. The receptors originated from an adult with an advanced solid tumor such as melanoma, head and neck, liver or kidney cancer.

V gene TRBV5-1 combines with J gene TRBJ2-7; D possibly corresponds to TRBD1 (6 bases). Trimming pared 0 bases from V and 0 bases from J, leaving 10 bases between. This CDR3 spans 15 amino acids. Germline V gene lookup returns CDR1 SGHRS and CDR2 YFSETQ. CDR3 nucleotide sequence: TGCGCCAGCAGCTTGGCAAGGGGGAGCTCCTACGAGCAGTACTTC. This codes for CASSLARGSSYEQYF.

This chain uses TRBV5-5 with TRBJ1-2; D is undetermined. There are 13 residues in the CDR3. V dropped 2 bases and J dropped 8 bases, with 13 bases sitting between them. CDR1 is SGHKS and CDR2 is YYEKEE in the germline V gene (reference sequence). CDR3 protein: CASSFLQTSGYTF. The CDR3 nucleotides read TGTGCCAGCAGCTTTTTGCAGACTTCGGGCTACACCTTC.